What follows describes a single TCR beta chain. As processed by the authors: Amplification from reference gene primers served as the basis for estimated nucleated cell counts. Sequencing used immunoSEQ multiplex PCR; TCRdb keeps in-frame clones, though not all of them. The V and J calls and clone size come from that table; D and trimming were worked out from the DNA. The table includes roughly 280,000 clones, around four fifths detected once. The data stem from a study of blood T cell repertoires in COVID-19. Overall study context: Acute and convalescent COVID-19 samples came from the United States, Italy and Spain. From T cells, B-cell-depleted T cells, or PBMCs came the material, which was cDNA or gDNA.

Trimming took 4 bases from V and 9 from J, leaving 22 bases between them. This CDR3 is built from 16 residues. The germline gives CDR1 MDHEN, CDR2 SYDVKM. Sequenced: peripheral blood. This chain connects TRBV28 to TRBJ2-4; D is perhaps TRBD1 (8 bases). The receptor was isolated from a man aged 55 to 70 with acute or convalescent COVID-19. The CDR3 nucleotides are TGTGCCAGCAGTTCTCCGACAGGGGCCGGGGGGAGCATTCAGTACTTC. Translated, it gives CASSSPTGAGGSIQYF.